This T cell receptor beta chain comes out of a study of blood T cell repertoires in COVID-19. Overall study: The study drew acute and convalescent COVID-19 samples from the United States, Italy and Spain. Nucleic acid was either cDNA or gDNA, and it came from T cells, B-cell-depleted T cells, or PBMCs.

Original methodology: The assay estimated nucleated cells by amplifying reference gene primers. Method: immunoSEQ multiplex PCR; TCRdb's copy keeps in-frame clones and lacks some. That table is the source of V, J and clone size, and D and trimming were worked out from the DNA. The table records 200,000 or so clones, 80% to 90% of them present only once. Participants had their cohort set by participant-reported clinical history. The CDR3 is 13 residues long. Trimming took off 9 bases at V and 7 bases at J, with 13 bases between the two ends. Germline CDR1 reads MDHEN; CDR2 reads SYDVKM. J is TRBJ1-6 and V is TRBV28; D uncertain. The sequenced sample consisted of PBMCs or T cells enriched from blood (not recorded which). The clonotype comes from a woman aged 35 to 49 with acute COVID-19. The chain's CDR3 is CASFTGANSPLHF. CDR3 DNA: TGTGCCAGTTTTACGGGAGCCAATTCACCCCTCCACTTT.